The 22 T cell receptor beta chains given below trace back to one sample, sequenced in a study of blood T cells in healthy people across ages. A second roughly 6 to 11 cycle PCR used barcoded and J-beta primers. TCRdb independently ran MiXCR on the 5' RACE reads; one entry per CDR3 protein. The sample includes more than 800,000 distinct CDR3 sequences, about 30% of them seen just once. What was sequenced was blood. Receptor source: a woman older than 75 in good health.

The J gene is TRBJ1-1, the V gene TRBV11-3, with 7 bases matching TRBD1. The ends lost 1 base at V and 5 bases at J; junction bases unmatched: 10. This CDR3 contains 16 residues. Germline V CDR1 and CDR2: SGHNT, YENEEA. This CDR3 is CASSLGNRGKGTEAFF. The CDR3 nucleotides read TGTGCCAGCAGCTTAGGTAACAGGGGAAAAGGAACTGAAGCTTTCTTT.

CDR3 in DNA: TGTGCCAGCAGAACTGGACGGAGAAGCTCCTATAATTCACCCCTCCACTTT. Translation gives CASRTGRRSSYNSPLHF. The rearrangement uses TRBV3-1 and TRBJ1-6; D gene unclear. Trimming pared 6 bases from V and 0 bases from J, leaving 15 bases between. This CDR3 contains 17 residues. CDR1 and CDR2 from the germline V gene are LGHDT and YNNKEL (reference sequence). The variable domain in full, with the rest retrieved from reference TRBV3-1 and TRBJ1-6, is DTAVSQTPKYLVTQMGNDKSIKCEQNLGHDTMYWYKQDSKKFLKIMFSYNNKELIINETVPNRFSPKSPDKAHLNLHINSLELGDSAVYFCASRTGRRSSYNSPLHFGNGTRLTVT.

On this clonotype: With a much larger clone just one base away, this may be a read error. This sequence joins TRBV10-2 and TRBJ1-4; no definite D call. V was trimmed by 5 bases and J by 5 bases, leaving 18 bases between them. Germline CDR1 and CDR2: WSHSY and SAAADI. CDR3 length equals 16 residues. This chain's CDR3 is CASSKWGGTNNEKLFF. For the CDR3, the DNA is TGCGCCAGCAGTAAATGGGGTGGAACTAACAATGAAAAACTGTTTTTT.

The sample holds many counts of this clonotype. The chain recombines TRBV6-6 with TRBJ2-7; the match to TRBD2 covers 11 bases. This CDR3 comprises 14 residues. The junction had 7 bases not matched to a gene; V was cut back by 8 bases and J by 4 bases. From germline, CDR1 is MNHNY and CDR2 SVGAGI (reference sequence). The CDR3 region is CASGPSGGSYEQYF. CDR3 nucleotide sequence: TGTGCCAGCGGCCCTAGCGGGGGGTCTTACGAGCAGTACTTC.

Turning to this clonotype: This could be a read error, since a much larger clone is one nucleotide away. In DNA form, the CDR3 reads TGTGCCAGCAGTATGACGGTGGGGCCGGGGAATGAGCAGTACTTC. Protein sequence: CASSMTVGPGNEQYF. The chain links TRBV5-4 to TRBJ2-7; D tentatively reads TRBD1 or TRBD2 (5 bases each). The CDR3 length is 15 residues. V shed 5 bases and J shed 7 bases, with 22 bases lying between them. In germline, CDR1 is SGHNT, CDR2 YYREEE (reference sequence).

This clonotype has a handful of counts. The V call is TRBV20-1, the J call TRBJ2-1; no clear D. The CDR3 has 14 residues. V dropped 3 bases and J dropped 2 bases, with 11 bases sitting between them. Germline V gives CDR1 DFQATT, CDR2 SNEGSKA (reference sequence). The CDR3 DNA reads as TGCAGTGCTAGCGTGTTCGGACCCTACAATGAGCAGTTCTTC. Translation: CSASVFGPYNEQFF.

In its sample, this clonotype was seen many times. The rearrangement links TRBV6-2 or TRBV6-3 to TRBJ1-1; D not certain. V was shortened by 0 bases and J by 6 bases, with 11 bases between the two germline ends. This CDR3 is built from 14 residues. Germline CDR1 is MNHEY and CDR2 is SVGEGT. For the CDR3, the DNA is TGTGCCAGCAGTTACTCTGTGGCGGCAGCTGAAGCTTTCTTT. Protein sequence: CASSYSVAAAEAFF.

This clonotype came up many times. The chain recombines TRBV7-9 with TRBJ1-5; 7 positions agree with TRBD1. The CDR3 length is 15 residues. The trim removed 1 base at V and 0 bases at J, leaving 0 bases unmatched. Germline assignment: CDR1 SEHNR and CDR2 FQNEAQ (reference sequence). The DNA of the CDR3 is TGTGCCAGCAGCTTAGACAGGGGTAGCAATCAGCCCCAGCATTTT. Protein: CASSLDRGSNQPQHF.

This clonotype was recorded many times. This chain joins TRBV6-1 and TRBJ2-4; D remains unclear. Germline CDR1 MNHNS, CDR2 SASEGT. The CDR3 spans 12 residues. Trimming removed 0 bases from V and 9 bases from J, with 6 bases in between. This CDR3 reads CASSEAGIIQYF. Written as DNA, the CDR3 is TGTGCCAGCAGTGAAGCGGGTATCATTCAGTACTTC.

This clonotype was counted many times. The chain carries TRBV4-2 and TRBJ1-2; D is possibly TRBD1 (5 bases). CDR3 length: 15 amino acids. Trimming left V 0 bases short and J 0 bases short, with 8 bases between. Germline V gene data show CDR1 as LGHNA and CDR2 as YNFKEQ. The CDR3, as DNA: TGTGCCAGCAGCCAAGAACAGGTGTCTAACTATGGCTACACCTTC. Amino acids: CASSQEQVSNYGYTF.

This clonotype was found many times. The chain couples TRBV6-2 or TRBV6-3 to TRBJ2-7; D is undetermined. Germline CDR1 reads MNHEY; CDR2 reads SVGEGT. CDR3 length equals 13 residues. Trimming cost V 0 bases and J 3 bases, with 6 bases left between them. CDR3 protein: CASSYSRDYEQYF. The CDR3 coding sequence is TGTGCCAGCAGTTACTCAAGGGACTACGAGCAGTACTTC.

This clonotype was detected many times. This chain connects TRBV7-2 to TRBJ2-1; 9 bases agree with TRBD1. There are 16 residues in the CDR3. V shed 5 bases, J shed 8 bases, and the junction held 13 bases outside the gene matches. Germline loops: CDR1 SGHTA, CDR2 FQGNSA. The CDR3 reads CASSPMGQGGRDEQFF. CDR3 DNA: TGTGCCAGCAGCCCGATGGGACAGGGTGGGCGCGATGAGCAGTTCTTC.

This clonotype was seen ten or more times. The CDR3 region has the DNA TGTGCCAGCAGTCAGGGGGCTGGGGAGACCCAGTACTTC. It yields the protein CASSQGAGETQYF. J is TRBJ2-5 and V is TRBV11-2, with 8 bases fitting TRBD1. CDR1 SGHAT and CDR2 FQNNGV come from the germline V gene. The J segment lost 5 bases and the V segment lost 6 bases, leaving 5 bases of the junction unmatched. The CDR3 is 13 amino acids.

In its sample, this clonotype was seen once. Its ends do not fully match the called genes, so a read error is possible. The CDR3, as DNA: TGTGCCAGCCATTGGACAGGGAGAGCAGATATGCAGTATTTT. Its translation: CASHWTGRADMQYF. The V and J genes are TRBV12-3 or TRBV12-4 and TRBJ2-3; 8 bases match TRBD1. CDR3 length equals 14 residues.

This clonotype has more than one count but fewer than ten. The rearrangement uses TRBV6-6 and TRBJ2-2, with 7 bases aligning to TRBD1. Per the germline V gene, CDR1 is MNHNY and CDR2 is SVGAGI (reference sequence). CDR3 size: 16 residues. V lost 2 bases to trimming and J lost 0 bases; unmatched junction nucleotides: 3. CDR3 nucleotide sequence: TGTGCCAGCAGTTACAGGACAGGATCGAACACCGGGGAGCTGTTTTTT. It translates to CASSYRTGSNTGELFF.

On this clonotype itself: One end of the junction varies from germline; a read error may be responsible. The chain couples TRBV7-2 to TRBJ2-3; D possibly corresponds to TRBD1 (5 bases). There are 14 residues in the CDR3. Germline loops: CDR1 SGHTA, CDR2 FQGNSA. Here the CDR3 reads CDSSSRTRTDTQYF. The CDR3, as DNA: TGTGACAGCAGCTCTCGGACACGCACAGATACGCAGTATTTT.

This clonotype was counted between two and nine times. The chain joins TRBV6-1 to TRBJ1-2, with D perhaps TRBD1 (5 bases). Trimming took 2 bases from V and 4 from J, leaving 8 bases between them. The CDR3 has 13 residues. Germline V lookup: CDR1 MNHNS, CDR2 SASEGT. The CDR3 protein is CASSELGGYGYTF. DNA of the CDR3: TGTGCCAGCAGTGAATTGGGGGGCTATGGCTACACCTTC.

This clonotype occurred many times. The chain couples TRBV7-9 to TRBJ1-2, with a possible D match to TRBD1 (5 bases). Germline assignment: CDR1 SEHNR and CDR2 FQNEAQ (reference sequence). Deletions cut 1 base from V and 3 bases from J, with 15 bases between. CDR3 size: 16 residues. CDR3 sequence reads: CASSLGGTTVDYGYTF. In DNA form, the CDR3 reads TGTGCCAGCAGCTTAGGCGGGACGACAGTAGACTATGGCTACACCTTC.

This clonotype was observed a handful of times. This chain joins TRBV27 and TRBJ2-2; perhaps TRBD1 as D (5 bases). The CDR3 length is 12 residues. V was pared by 5 bases and J by 6 bases, with 7 bases between. Germline V gives CDR1 MNHEY, CDR2 SMNVEV (reference sequence). The CDR3 here is CASSSRAGELFF. The CDR3 DNA reads TGTGCCAGCAGTAGCAGGGCCGGGGAGCTGTTTTTT.

This clonotype was counted between two and nine times. J is TRBJ1-1 and V is TRBV29-1, with unresolved D. The V and J ends lost 5 bases and 4 bases respectively, with 11 bases between them. The CDR3 covers 12 residues. Germline V gene lookup returns CDR1 SQVTM and CDR2 ANQGSEA. The chain's CDR3 is CSVLQWGTEAFF. In DNA form, the CDR3 reads TGCAGCGTTCTCCAATGGGGCACTGAAGCTTTCTTT.

CDR3 DNA: TGCAGTGCTGGACAGGGACCGAACACCGGGGAGCTGTTTTTT. Amino acids: CSAGQGPNTGELFF. The chain carries TRBV20-1 and TRBJ2-2; 8 bases are shared with TRBD1. This CDR3 has 14 amino acids. Germline V gene sequence: CDR1 DFQATT, CDR2 SNEGSKA (reference sequence). V trimming: 5 bases; J trimming: 0 bases; junction bases outside the gene matches: 2.

The sample holds many counts of this clonotype. The chain recombines TRBV3-1 with TRBJ2-1; D is perhaps TRBD2 (6 bases). There are 18 residues in the CDR3. V shed 2 bases and J shed 0 bases, with 17 bases lying between them. From germline, CDR1 is LGHDT and CDR2 YNNKEL (reference sequence). This chain's CDR3 is CASSQILPRGNSYNEQFF. The CDR3, as DNA: TGTGCCAGCAGCCAAATCCTCCCCCGGGGGAACTCCTACAATGAGCAGTTCTTC.